A single sample is the source of the 21 T cell receptor beta chains below, sequenced in a study of shared clonotypes between healthy human individuals. Repertoires were generated with immunoSEQ multiplex PCR, while TCRdb's copy carries only in-frame clones and drops some. The sample lists 850,000 to 1,200,000 clones; under 80% were seen once. Source material: memory CD4+ T cells sorted from blood. As to subset: CD45RA-negative fraction. The origin of the receptors is a man younger than 35 in good health.

The V and J genes are TRBV2 and TRBJ2-3; TRBD2 is a possible D gene (5 bases). The CDR3 consists of 13 residues. Trimming removed 2 bases from V and 4 bases from J, with 7 bases in between. CDR1 and CDR2 from the germline V gene are SNHLY and FYNNEI. This chain's CDR3 is CASSELRADTQYF. The CDR3 bases are TGTGCCAGCAGTGAATTGAGGGCAGATACGCAGTATTTT. The full variable domain, with the rest looked up from reference TRBV2 and TRBJ2-3, is EPEVTQTPSHQVTQMGQEVILRCVPISNHLYFYWYRQILGQKVEFLVSFYNNEISEKSEIFDDQFSVERPDGSNFTLKIRSTKLEDSAMYFCASSELRADTQYFGPGTRLTVL.

About this clone: The sample has other DNA sequences that encode this CDR3 too. This sequence joins TRBV11-2 and TRBJ2-2; TRBD2 aligns across 8 bases. Germline CDR1 is SGHAT and CDR2 is FQNNGV. The CDR3 spans 15 residues. V shed 4 bases, J shed 2 bases, and the junction held 3 bases outside the gene matches. The CDR3 spells CASSSLAANTGELFF. CDR3 in DNA: TGTGCCAGCAGCTCACTAGCGGCTAACACCGGGGAGCTGTTTTTT.

A note on this clone: Other DNA sequences from this sample encode an identical CDR3 as well. The V gene is TRBV10-3, the J gene TRBJ2-3; D remains unclear. Germline V gene data show CDR1 as ENHRY and CDR2 as SYGVKD. The CDR3 has 12 amino acids. Trimming took 0 bases from V and 6 from J, leaving 4 bases between them. In nucleotides, the CDR3 is TGTGCCATCAGTGAGTCTCGTGATACGCAGTATTTT. Translated: CAISESRDTQYF.

This clone occurred a few times. The chain carries TRBV2 and TRBJ2-7, with TRBD1 as a possible D gene (6 bases). CDR1 is SNHLY, CDR2 FYNNEI, per germline. The V end lost 6 bases, the J end lost 4 bases, and 10 bases lay between the germline ends. This CDR3 has 12 residues. The CDR3 here is CASRLGQYEQYF. CDR3 DNA: TGTGCCAGCAGACTTGGACAGTACGAGCAGTACTTC.

The chain carries TRBV25-1 and TRBJ1-1, with a weak D call TRBD1 (6 bases). The CDR3 is 15 residues long. Trimming removed 6 bases from V and 1 base from J, with 15 bases in between. Germline V lookup: CDR1 MGHDK, CDR2 SYGVNS. The CDR3 here is CASSDFRTANTEAFF. DNA for the CDR3: TGTGCCAGCAGCGATTTTAGGACAGCGAACACTGAAGCTTTCTTT.

The rearrangement joins TRBV6-5 to TRBJ1-2; no definite D call. This CDR3 region has 15 residues. V lost 0 bases, J lost 1 base, and 9 bases lay in between. Germline V gene data show CDR1 as MNHEY and CDR2 as SVGAGI. CDR3 sequence: CASSYSPDLNYGYTF. The CDR3 coding sequence is TGTGCCAGCAGTTACTCACCAGACCTTAACTATGGCTACACCTTC.

This clone was counted a single time. This sequence joins TRBV6-6 and TRBJ2-2; D remains unclear. CDR1 is MNHNY and CDR2 is SVGAGI in the germline V gene (reference sequence). This CDR3 comprises 16 residues. V was clipped by 7 bases and J by 0 bases, with 15 bases between them. CDR3 DNA: TGTGCCAGCACCCCCCTGGGTCTGACGAACACCGGGGAGCTGTTTTTT. It codes for CASTPLGLTNTGELFF.

In its sample, this clone was seen a few times. The chain joins TRBV28 to TRBJ1-4; perhaps TRBD1 as D (5 bases). Germline CDR1 MDHEN, CDR2 SYDVKM. The CDR3 runs to 14 residues. V lost 6 bases to trimming and J lost 8 bases, with 16 bases between them. As DNA, the CDR3 is TGTGCCAGCAGCCGACAGCCGTTAAGGGAAAAACTGTTTTTT. Encoded protein: CASSRQPLREKLFF.

There are a few counts of this clone. This chain links TRBV30 with TRBJ2-1, with 11 bases identical to TRBD2. From germline, CDR1 is GTSNPN and CDR2 SVGIG (reference sequence). This CDR3 comprises 16 residues. V trimming: 6 bases; J trimming: 1 base; junction bases outside the gene matches: 8. As DNA, the CDR3 is TGTGCCTGCGGTCTAGCGGGGGGCCCTTCCTACAATGAGCAGTTCTTC. The encoded protein is CACGLAGGPSYNEQFF.

The chain has TRBV5-6 and TRBJ2-2, with D hard to call. The V and J ends lost 7 bases and 0 bases respectively, with 13 bases between them. CDR3 size: 15 residues. The V gene's germline CDR1 is SGHDT and CDR2 YYEEEE. The CDR3 DNA is TGTGCCAGCGGAAGAAGGCGGACGAACACCGGGGAGCTGTTTTTT. Translated: CASGRRRTNTGELFF.

The rearrangement uses TRBV6-1 and TRBJ2-3; 11 bases line up with TRBD2. Germline lookup yields CDR1 MNHNS and CDR2 SASEGT. The CDR3 contains 16 residues. V trimming: 2 bases; J trimming: 7 bases; junction bases outside the gene matches: 8. CDR3 in DNA: TGTGCCAGCAGTGAAATGCCTAGCGGGGGGATGAATACGCAGTATTTT. Amino acids: CASSEMPSGGMNTQYF.

The J gene is TRBJ1-1, the V gene TRBV7-9, with TRBD1 matching 7 bases. With 5 bases clipped from V and 4 bases from J, the junction kept 10 bases outside the gene matches. The CDR3 runs to 15 residues. Germline loops: CDR1 SEHNR, CDR2 FQNEAQ (reference sequence). The CDR3 nucleotides read TGTGCCAGCAGCCCTAGCAGGGGGGGGGCCACTGAAGCTTTCTTT. Protein: CASSPSRGGATEAFF. Variable domain in full (rest from reference TRBV7-9 and TRBJ1-1): DTGVSQNPRHKITKRGQNVTFRCDPISEHNRLYWYRQTLGQGPEFLTYFQNEAQLEKSRLLSDRFSAERPKGSFSTLEIQRTEQGDSAMYLCASSPSRGGATEAFFGQGTRLTVV.

V gene TRBV2 combines with J gene TRBJ1-2; D is unresolved. The germline gives CDR1 SNHLY, CDR2 FYNNEI. Deletions cut 7 bases from V and 4 bases from J, with 10 bases between. The length of the CDR3 is 12 residues. The CDR3 protein is CASKTDTYGYTF. The CDR3 nucleotides read TGTGCCAGCAAGACGGATACCTATGGCTACACCTTC.

This clone was observed once. The V call is TRBV11-3, the J call TRBJ2-3; D is unclear. This CDR3 spans 16 amino acids. Per the germline V gene, CDR1 is SGHNT and CDR2 is YENEEA. V lost 0 bases, J lost 0 bases, and 10 bases lay in between. CDR3 residues: CASSLEGGSSTDTQYF. The CDR3 DNA follows: TGTGCCAGCAGCTTAGAAGGTGGTTCTAGCACAGATACGCAGTATTTT.

This clone was seen a handful of times. No conserved phenylalanine or tryptophan is present at the end of the CDR3, so a read error is the likely explanation. The DNA is omitted, as the CDR3 cannot be located on it reliably, and the CDR3 follows TCRdb's listing. This CDR3 is CASRNYRDSLLI. The gene calls are TRBV6-1 and TRBJ1-3; the DNA was not used to check the table's D call, TRBD1. 12 amino acids form the CDR3, both terminal residues included. The germline V gene has CDR1 MNHNS and CDR2 SASEGT.

The chain couples TRBV10-2 to TRBJ2-1; D might be TRBD2 (6 bases). Germline V lookup: CDR1 WSHSY, CDR2 SAAADI. The CDR3 runs 13 residues. The V end was cut by 6 bases, the J end by 2 bases, with 8 bases between. The CDR3 coding sequence is TGCGCCAGCAGCGGGGGTCCCTACAATGAGCAGTTCTTC. It encodes CASSGGPYNEQFF.

This chain joins TRBV6-1 and TRBJ2-2; D is undetermined. From germline, CDR1 is MNHNS and CDR2 SASEGT. V lost 0 bases and J 6 bases, leaving 8 bases between the germline ends. This CDR3 has 14 amino acids. The CDR3: CASSEAWAAGELFF. In nucleotides, the CDR3 is TGTGCCAGCAGTGAAGCCTGGGCCGCCGGGGAGCTGTTTTTT.

Of note for this clone: Other DNA sequences in the same sample also yield this CDR3. This chain connects TRBV30 to TRBJ1-5; D is unclear. Between the trimmed V and J ends, which lost 1 base and 0 bases, there was a span of 7 bases. Germline V gene lookup returns CDR1 GTSNPN and CDR2 SVGIG (reference sequence). This CDR3 has 14 residues. The CDR3 nucleotides read TGTGCCTGGAGTGGAGGTTATAGCAATCAGCCCCAGCATTTT. Translation: CAWSGGYSNQPQHF. Together with reference TRBV30 and TRBJ1-5, the CDR3 gives the full variable domain: SQTIHQWPATLVQPVGSPLSLECTVEGTSNPNLYWYRQAAGRGLQLLFYSVGIGQISSEVPQNLSASRPQDRQFILSSKKLLLSDSGFYLCAWSGGYSNQPQHFGDGTRLSIL.

Only one count was recorded for this clone. The chain employs TRBV5-6 and TRBJ1-4; D might be TRBD1 (5 bases). Trimming shortened V by 2 bases and J by 4 bases, and 9 bases separated the two germline ends. Germline lookup yields CDR1 SGHDT and CDR2 YYEEEE. This CDR3 comprises 14 residues. The CDR3 reads CASSLTGYNEKLFF. CDR3 sequence (DNA): TGTGCCAGCAGCTTAACAGGATATAATGAAAAACTGTTTTTT.

The chain joins TRBV5-4 to TRBJ1-2; no clear D. Germline V lookup: CDR1 SGHNT, CDR2 YYREEE (reference sequence). Trimming took off 3 bases at V and 2 bases at J, with 11 bases between the two ends. The CDR3 covers 14 residues. CDR3 coding DNA: TGTGCCAGCAGCTCATTTACAGAGAACTATGGCTACACCTTC. Translated: CASSSFTENYGYTF.

V is TRBV6-1 and J is TRBJ1-1; D unclear. In germline, CDR1 is MNHNS, CDR2 SASEGT. Trimming removed 5 bases from V and 0 bases from J, with 13 bases in between. The CDR3 has 15 residues. CDR3 protein: CASSTRPNMNTEAFF. In DNA form, the CDR3 reads TGTGCCAGCAGTACCCGACCGAATATGAACACTGAAGCTTTCTTT.